These 18 T cell receptor beta chains originate from one sample sequenced in a study of blood T cell repertoires in COVID-19. The repertoire was sequenced with immunoSEQ multiplex PCR; TCRdb's copy has only in-frame clones and lacks some. The sample has 240,000 or so clones; approximately 86% are singletons. Sequencing input: peripheral blood. The receptors originated from a woman in her 70s with active or convalescent COVID-19.

The CDR3 DNA reads TGTGCCAGTAGAATCAAGGGACAACCGAACACTGAAGCTTTCTTT. Amino acid sequence: CASRIKGQPNTEAFF. The J gene is TRBJ1-1, the V gene TRBV19, with D possibly matching TRBD1 (6 bases). The germline gives CDR1 LNHDA, CDR2 SQIVND (reference sequence). Trimming removed 6 bases at V and 1 base at J, with 15 bases between. The CDR3 consists of 15 residues. The full variable domain, completed using reference TRBV19 and TRBJ1-1, is DGGITQSPKYLFRKEGQNVTLSCEQNLNHDAMYWYRQDPGQGLRLIYYSQIVNDFQKGDIAEGYSVSREKKESFPLTVTSAQKNPTAFYLCASRIKGQPNTEAFFGQGTRLTVV.

The chain recombines TRBV3-1 (or the pseudogene TRBV3-2) with TRBJ1-4, with TRBD1 identical over 7 bases. CDR1 is LGHDT, CDR2 YNNKEL, per germline (reference sequence). The V and J ends lost 4 bases and 7 bases, in that order; junction bases with no gene match: 9. This CDR3 spans 15 amino acids. In DNA form, the CDR3 reads TGTGCCAGCAGCCTCAGGACAGGAGTGGGTGAAAAACTGTTTTTT. This translates into CASSLRTGVGEKLFF.

The chain joins TRBV24-1 to TRBJ2-2, with TRBD1 matching over 7 bases. V gave up 5 bases and J gave up 3 bases; unmatched junction bases: 5. CDR3 length: 15 amino acids. Germline CDR1 reads KGHDR; CDR2 reads SFDVKD. The CDR3 loop is CATSVRDSDTGELFF. In DNA, the CDR3 is TGTGCCACCAGTGTCCGGGACAGCGACACCGGGGAGCTGTTTTTT.

This clone has just one count. The J gene is TRBJ2-1, the V gene TRBV5-1; weak D call: TRBD2 (6 bases). Germline values: CDR1 SGHRS, CDR2 YFSETQ. V dropped 5 bases and J dropped 5 bases, with 17 bases sitting between them. The CDR3 extends over 15 amino acids. The CDR3 sequence: CASSTLANIDNEQFF. For the CDR3, the DNA is TGCGCCAGCAGTACCCTAGCGAACATTGACAATGAGCAGTTCTTC.

V gene TRBV9 combines with J gene TRBJ2-1, with a weak D call TRBD2 (5 bases). Germline V lookup: CDR1 SGDLS, CDR2 YYNGEE. The CDR3 has 14 residues. Trimming shortened V by 4 bases and J by 6 bases, and 14 bases separated the two germline ends. The CDR3 spells CASSPQLGGNEQFF. The DNA of the CDR3 is TGTGCCAGCAGCCCCCAACTAGGAGGCAATGAGCAGTTCTTC.

This rearrangement joins TRBV6-5 to TRBJ1-5; 8 bases align to TRBD1. CDR3 length: 14 residues. The ends lost 7 bases at V and 3 bases at J; junction bases unmatched: 5. CDR1 and CDR2 (germline): MNHEY, SVGAGI. The CDR3: CASNTQGANQPQHF. The CDR3 coding sequence is TGTGCCAGCAATACCCAGGGGGCCAATCAGCCCCAGCATTTT.

V usage is TRBV6-5 and J usage is TRBJ1-5, with no clear D. Deletions cut 6 bases from V and 2 bases from J, with 14 bases between. The CDR3 has 15 residues. Germline values: CDR1 MNHEY, CDR2 SVGAGI. The CDR3 reads CASRAEGSGNQPQHF. DNA for the CDR3: TGTGCCAGCAGGGCGGAGGGCTCGGGCAATCAGCCCCAGCATTTT.

The J gene is TRBJ1-4, the V gene TRBV29-1; the match to TRBD1 covers 9 bases. V dropped 7 bases and J dropped 7; count of bases not matched to a gene: 7. CDR1 and CDR2 from the germline V gene are SQVTM and ANQGSEA. CDR3 length equals 13 residues. For the CDR3, the DNA is TGCAGCGCCAGACAGGGGGAACGTGAAAAACTGTTTTTT. As protein: CSARQGEREKLFF.

The chain recombines TRBV5-6 with TRBJ1-2, with D unclear. V lost 6 bases to trimming and J lost 5 bases, with 14 bases between them. Germline CDR1 SGHDT, CDR2 YYEEEE. The CDR3 sequence is 13 residues long. The CDR3 spells CASMLGGNYGYTF. In nucleotides, the CDR3 is TGTGCCAGCATGTTAGGAGGTAATTATGGCTACACCTTC. Filled out from reference TRBV5-6 and TRBJ1-2, the complete variable domain reads DAGVTQSPTHLIKTRGQQVTLRCSPKSGHDTVSWYQQALGQGPQFIFQYYEEEERQRGNFPDRFSGHQFPNYSSELNVNALLLGDSALYLCASMLGGNYGYTFGSGTRLTVV.

CDR3: CASSVGGATNTGELFF. The CDR3 DNA sequence: TGTGCCAGCAGCGTAGGTGGAGCTACTAACACCGGGGAGCTGTTTTTT. This chain connects TRBV9 to TRBJ2-2; no firm D call. The germline gives CDR1 SGDLS, CDR2 YYNGEE. V dropped 0 bases and J dropped 2 bases, with 11 bases sitting between them. There are 16 residues in the CDR3. Full variable domain (missing parts from reference TRBV9 and TRBJ2-2): DSGVTQTPKHLITATGQRVTLRCSPRSGDLSVYWYQQSLDQGLQFLIQYYNGEERAKGNILERFSAQQFPDLHSELNLSSLELGDSALYFCASSVGGATNTGELFFGEGSRLTVL.

The chain couples TRBV27 to TRBJ1-5, with D perhaps matching TRBD1 (5 bases). Germline CDR1 reads MNHEY; CDR2 reads SMNVEV (reference sequence). V shed 0 bases and J shed 7 bases, with 13 bases lying between them. This CDR3 has 15 amino acids. The CDR3 region has the DNA TGTGCCAGCAGTTTATCAGCAGGGTTTAGACAGCCCCAGCATTTT. Amino acids: CASSLSAGFRQPQHF.

The chain is built from TRBV10-3 and TRBJ1-1; 9 bases match TRBD1. CDR3 length: 16 amino acids. Germline V CDR1 and CDR2: ENHRY, SYGVKD. Trimming cost V 4 bases and J 3 bases; bases outside gene matches: 9. This CDR3 reads CAISGGQGGLDTEAFF. The CDR3 DNA sequence: TGTGCCATCAGTGGGGGACAGGGAGGCCTCGACACTGAAGCTTTCTTT.

The rearrangement links TRBV7-2 to TRBJ1-5; D might be TRBD1 (6 bases). V shed 5 bases and J shed 0 bases, with 11 bases lying between them. The length of the CDR3 is 15 residues. Germline V gene lookup returns CDR1 SGHTA and CDR2 FQGNSA. The CDR3 here is CASSTRTASNQPQHF. In DNA, the CDR3 is TGTGCCAGCAGCACCCGGACAGCTAGCAATCAGCCCCAGCATTTT.

The rearrangement joins TRBV27 to TRBJ1-1; a possible D gene is TRBD1 (5 bases). This CDR3 has 14 amino acids. V lost 3 bases and J 5 bases, leaving 13 bases between the germline ends. Per the germline V gene, CDR1 is MNHEY and CDR2 is SMNVEV (reference sequence). For the CDR3, the DNA is TGTGCCAGCAGTTTCCTCCAGGGTGGGACTGAAGCTTTCTTT. This encodes CASSFLQGGTEAFF.

The chain combines TRBV27 with TRBJ2-6; 7 nucleotides line up with TRBD1. After removal of 4 bases from V and 3 bases from J, the junction contained 6 bases not matched to a gene. The CDR3 is made up of 16 amino acids. Germline assignment: CDR1 MNHEY and CDR2 SMNVEV (reference sequence). CDR3 loop: CASSSQQGHGANVLTF. CDR3 nucleotide sequence: TGTGCCAGCAGTTCCCAACAGGGGCATGGGGCCAACGTCCTGACTTTC.

The chain links TRBV7-6 to TRBJ1-2, with 7 bases aligning to TRBD1. The CDR3 has 17 amino acids. Losses at the gene ends were 5 bases for V and 2 bases for J; bases not matched to a gene: 14. CDR1 SGHVS and CDR2 FNYEAQ come from the germline V gene. DNA for the CDR3: TGTGCCAGCAGCATACTCTTACAGGGGCCATCAAACTATGGCTACACCTTC. As protein: CASSILLQGPSNYGYTF.

This rearrangement joins TRBV7-9 to TRBJ1-3; 7 bases fit TRBD1. In germline, CDR1 is SEHNR, CDR2 FQNEAQ (reference sequence). This CDR3 has 16 amino acids. The V gene end was trimmed by 0 bases and the J gene end by 3 bases; junction bases not matched to a gene: 5. The CDR3 reads CASSLAPDRDGNTIYF. The CDR3 nucleotides are TGTGCCAGCAGCTTAGCGCCAGACAGGGATGGAAACACCATATATTTT.

This clone has more than one count but fewer than ten. The chain couples TRBV7-3 to TRBJ1-1; D remains ambiguous. Germline CDR1 reads SGHTA; CDR2 reads FQGTGA. The CDR3 consists of 13 residues. V lost 5 bases and J lost 0, with 7 bases in between. CDR3 residues: CASSPNLNTEAFF. CDR3 in DNA: TGTGCCAGCAGCCCAAATTTGAACACTGAAGCTTTCTTT.